The 31 T cell receptor beta chains listed next were all sequenced from one sample in a study of shared clonotypes between healthy human individuals. Data came from immunoSEQ multiplex PCR; TCRdb stores just in-frame clones and leaves some out. The sample consists of hundreds of thousands of clones, around four fifths of them appearing once. Sequenced input: memory CD4+ T cells sorted from blood. The subset: CD45RA-negative fraction. All receptors derive from a woman under 40 in good health.

This chain connects TRBV5-1 to TRBJ2-5, with 7 nucleotides matching TRBD1. Germline CDR1 and CDR2: SGHRS and YFSETQ. The length of the CDR3 is 14 residues. The V segment lost 4 bases and the J segment 2 bases; nucleotides outside the gene matches: 5. This CDR3 reads CASSPGQEQETQYF. CDR3 nucleotides: TGCGCCAGCAGCCCTGGACAGGAGCAAGAGACCCAGTACTTC.

The V and J genes are TRBV28 and TRBJ2-7, with TRBD2 identical over 9 bases. After removal of 1 base from V and 8 bases from J, the junction contained 15 bases not matched to a gene. Germline CDR1 is MDHEN and CDR2 is SYDVKM. This CDR3 region has 17 residues. CDR3 nucleotides: TGTGCCAGCAGTTTATCGGGACCCGGGACTAGCCTTTTGAAGCAGTACTTC. Protein: CASSLSGPGTSLLKQYF.

Worth noting for this clone: The identical CDR3 is also encoded by other nucleotide sequences in the sample. The J gene is TRBJ1-5, the V gene TRBV5-1; the D gene is possibly TRBD1 (5 bases). V was clipped by 0 bases and J by 6 bases, with 10 bases between them. This CDR3 is built from 14 residues. Germline V lookup: CDR1 SGHRS, CDR2 YFSETQ. The CDR3 is CASSLVGAGQPQHF. CDR3 sequence (DNA): TGCGCCAGCAGCTTGGTTGGGGCGGGTCAGCCCCAGCATTTT. The full variable domain, its missing parts supplied by reference TRBV5-1 and TRBJ1-5, is KAGVTQTPRYLIKTRGQQVTLSCSPISGHRSVSWYQQTPGQGLQFLFEYFSETQRNKGNFPGRFSGRQFSNSRSEMNVSTLELGDSALYLCASSLVGAGQPQHFGDGTRLSIL.

This clone was seen a handful of times. The sample holds other DNA sequences that translate to the same CDR3. The gene calls are TRBV28 and TRBJ1-1, with D uncertain. In germline, CDR1 is MDHEN, CDR2 SYDVKM. V was shortened by 7 bases and J by 2 bases, with 5 bases between the two germline ends. The CDR3 is 11 amino acids. This CDR3 reads CASNTNTEAFF. The CDR3 DNA reads as TGTGCCAGCAATACAAACACTGAAGCTTTCTTT. Full variable domain (missing parts from reference TRBV28 and TRBJ1-1): DVKVTQSSRYLVKRTGEKVFLECVQDMDHENMFWYRQDPGLGLRLIYFSYDVKMKEKGDIPEGYSVSREKKERFSLILESASTNQTSMYLCASNTNTEAFFGQGTRLTVV.

The rearrangement links TRBV5-8 to TRBJ2-1, with 8 bases matching TRBD2. CDR3 length equals 20 residues. J was trimmed by 2 bases and V by 0 bases; bases with no gene match: 16. Germline CDR1 reads SGHTS; CDR2 reads YDEGEE. This chain's CDR3 is CASSLVVDSGIGGPYNEQFF. CDR3 sequence (DNA): TGTGCCAGCAGCTTGGTTGTGGATAGCGGGATTGGGGGCCCCTACAATGAGCAGTTCTTC. Variable domain in full (rest from reference TRBV5-8 and TRBJ2-1): EAGVTQSPTHLIKTRGQQATLRCSPISGHTSVYWYQQALGLGLQFLLWYDEGEERNRGNFPPRFSGRQFPNYSSELNVNALELEDSALYLCASSLVVDSGIGGPYNEQFFGPGTRLTVL.

The sample holds many counts of this clone. The rearrangement links TRBV6-5 to TRBJ2-3; D assignment may be TRBD1 or TRBD2 (5 bases each). Germline V gene lookup returns CDR1 MNHEY and CDR2 SVGAGI. V lost 5 bases and J 0 bases, leaving 12 bases between the germline ends. The length of the CDR3 is 15 residues. The CDR3 nucleotides are TGTGCCAGCAGTCTCGGGACGGGAAGCACAGATACGCAGTATTTT. Protein product: CASSLGTGSTDTQYF.

This clone was seen only once. The chain carries TRBV27 and TRBJ2-7, with a weak D call TRBD1 (5 bases). This CDR3 is 14 amino acids long. V lost 0 bases, J lost 2 bases, and 8 bases lay in between. Looked up from germline, CDR1 is MNHEY and CDR2 is SMNVEV (reference sequence). CDR3 protein: CASSLSTGAYEQYF. The CDR3 nucleotides read TGTGCCAGCAGTTTATCCACAGGCGCCTACGAGCAGTACTTC.

The chain employs TRBV11-2 and TRBJ2-7; D unresolved. The CDR3 extends over 14 amino acids. Germline values: CDR1 SGHAT, CDR2 FQNNGV. The V gene lost 3 bases and the J gene lost 6 bases, with 15 bases spanning the gap. The chain's CDR3 is CASSFGVSRGEQYF. CDR3 nucleotides: TGTGCCAGCAGCTTCGGAGTGTCGAGAGGCGAGCAGTACTTC.

J is TRBJ2-5 and V is TRBV7-6, with TRBD2 as a possible D gene (6 bases). The V and J ends lost 0 bases and 5 bases respectively, with 13 bases between them. This CDR3 has 15 amino acids. Germline-derived CDR1 and CDR2 are SGHVS and FNYEAQ. CDR3 in amino acids: CASSLAGRDWETQYF. The CDR3 DNA follows: TGTGCCAGCAGCTTAGCAGGTCGGGACTGGGAGACCCAGTACTTC. Combining the CDR3 with reference TRBV7-6 and TRBJ2-5 gives the whole variable domain GAGVSQSPRYKVTKRGQDVALRCDPISGHVSLYWYRQALGQGPEFLTYFNYEAQQDKSGLPNDRFSAERPEGSISTLTIQRTEQRDSAMYRCASSLAGRDWETQYFGPGTRLLVL.

Regarding this clone: With a much larger clone just one base away, this may be a read error. This chain links TRBV6-1 with TRBJ1-1, with D perhaps matching TRBD1 (6 bases). In germline, CDR1 is MNHNS, CDR2 SASEGT. CDR3 size: 14 residues. The V end lost 2 bases, the J end lost 0 bases, and 7 bases lay between the germline ends. This chain's CDR3 is CASSEQGMNTEAFF. DNA for the CDR3: TGTGCCAGCAGTGAACAGGGGATGAACACTGAAGCTTTCTTT.

This chain links TRBV11-3 with TRBJ2-2; the D is unclear. The ends were cut back, 6 bases at V and 2 bases at J, with 10 bases in the middle. CDR3 length: 14 amino acids. Germline CDR1 and CDR2: SGHNT and YENEEA. The CDR3, as DNA: TGTGCCAGCAGGTCCGGACCAAACACCGGGGAGCTGTTTTTT. This translates into CASRSGPNTGELFF.

V gene TRBV6-1 combines with J gene TRBJ1-2, with D possibly TRBD1 on 5 matching bases. The CDR3 is 14 residues long. In germline, CDR1 is MNHNS, CDR2 SASEGT. V lost 6 bases and J lost 3, with 14 bases in between. CDR3 DNA: TGTGCCAGCAGCATCAGGGATCGGGACTATGGCTACACCTTC. Protein: CASSIRDRDYGYTF.

The chain recombines TRBV6-1 with TRBJ2-7; no clear D. This CDR3 is built from 15 residues. The germline V and J ends were trimmed by 6 bases and 0 bases, with 15 bases remaining between them. Germline CDR1 MNHNS, CDR2 SASEGT. DNA of the CDR3: TGTGCCAGCAGGAGTCTCCCCCCGGGCTCCTACGAGCAGTACTTC. Protein: CASRSLPPGSYEQYF.

The rearrangement links TRBV30 to TRBJ1-5, with 8 nucleotides matching TRBD1. CDR1 is GTSNPN, CDR2 SVGIG, per germline (reference sequence). This CDR3 contains 14 residues. J was trimmed by 5 bases and V by 5 bases; bases with no gene match: 8. CDR3 in DNA: TGTGCCTGGGACAGGGGACAATCGGATCAGCCCCAGCATTTT. Translation: CAWDRGQSDQPQHF. Full variable domain (missing parts from reference TRBV30 and TRBJ1-5): SQTIHQWPATLVQPVGSPLSLECTVEGTSNPNLYWYRQAAGRGLQLLFYSVGIGQISSEVPQNLSASRPQDRQFILSSKKLLLSDSGFYLCAWDRGQSDQPQHFGDGTRLSIL.

As regards this clone: The same CDR3 can be traced to other DNA sequences in this sample. Here the CDR3 DNA reads TGTGCCAGCAGTGAACGGGCGGGGAATCAGCCCCAGCATTTT. Translating gives CASSERAGNQPQHF. V is TRBV2 and J is TRBJ1-5; no clear D. The CDR3 contains 14 residues. Germline CDR1 is SNHLY and CDR2 is FYNNEI. V was trimmed by 2 bases and J by 4 bases, leaving 9 bases between them.

The chain's CDR3 is CASSSSGFVEKLFF. The CDR3 nucleotides read TGTGCCAGCAGCTCGTCAGGGTTTGTTGAAAAACTGTTTTTT. The chain uses TRBV5-8 and TRBJ1-4, with D tentatively TRBD1 (5 bases). The CDR3 is 14 residues long. V lost 3 bases and J 7 bases, leaving 13 bases between the germline ends. Germline CDR1 and CDR2: SGHTS and YDEGEE.

The gene calls are TRBV19 and TRBJ2-7; 10 bases match TRBD2. CDR3 length: 15 residues. Germline V gives CDR1 LNHDA, CDR2 SQIVND (reference sequence). The V gene end was trimmed by 4 bases and the J gene end by 2 bases; junction bases not matched to a gene: 5. In nucleotides, the CDR3 is TGTGCCAGTAGTACTGGACTAGCGGTAACCTACGAGCAGTACTTC. Its translation is CASSTGLAVTYEQYF.

The chain employs TRBV9 and TRBJ1-1; 9 positions match TRBD1. Germline values: CDR1 SGDLS, CDR2 YYNGEE. The J segment lost 0 bases and the V segment lost 2 bases, leaving 5 bases of the junction unmatched. The CDR3 contains 16 residues. CDR3 amino acids: CASSVGTGIVNTEAFF. The CDR3 DNA sequence: TGTGCCAGCAGCGTTGGGACAGGGATTGTGAACACTGAAGCTTTCTTT. Full variable domain (rest looked up from reference TRBV9 and TRBJ1-1): DSGVTQTPKHLITATGQRVTLRCSPRSGDLSVYWYQQSLDQGLQFLIQYYNGEERAKGNILERFSAQQFPDLHSELNLSSLELGDSALYFCASSVGTGIVNTEAFFGQGTRLTVV.

This rearrangement joins TRBV11-2 to TRBJ1-1, with TRBD1 matching over 7 bases. Germline V lookup: CDR1 SGHAT, CDR2 FQNNGV. The CDR3 is 13 residues long. Losses at the gene ends were 5 bases for V and 11 bases for J; bases not matched to a gene: 11. The CDR3 spells CASSAGTVLYAFF. The CDR3 DNA reads as TGTGCCAGCAGCGCCGGGACAGTCTTGTACGCTTTCTTT.

This sequence joins TRBV6-1 and TRBJ2-3; no reliable D call. The V end was cut by 5 bases, the J end by 6 bases, with 15 bases between. Germline V gives CDR1 MNHNS, CDR2 SASEGT. The CDR3 runs to 14 residues. DNA of the CDR3: TGTGCCAGCAGTCCAACCACCACCCTGGATACGCAGTATTTT. Encoded protein: CASSPTTTLDTQYF.

This clone has only a few counts. The V and J genes are TRBV9 and TRBJ2-3, with 10 bases aligning to TRBD2. CDR1 and CDR2 (germline): SGDLS, YYNGEE. The CDR3 runs to 16 residues. V lost 3 bases to trimming and J lost 5 bases; unmatched junction nucleotides: 9. CDR3 coding DNA: TGTGCCAGCAGCGAGGGAGAGCGGGAGGGCCAAGATACGCAGTATTTT. Translating gives CASSEGEREGQDTQYF.

This clone was seen only a few times. V is TRBV5-1 and J is TRBJ2-1; 7 nucleotides agree with TRBD2. The junction had 18 bases not matched to a gene; V was cut back by 4 bases and J by 8 bases. Germline V CDR1 and CDR2: SGHRS, YFSETQ. The CDR3 runs 17 residues. CDR3 residues: CASSTKKSETGRDEQFF. DNA of the CDR3: TGCGCCAGCAGCACCAAGAAAAGCGAGACGGGGAGGGATGAGCAGTTCTTC. Filled out from reference TRBV5-1 and TRBJ2-1, the complete variable domain reads KAGVTQTPRYLIKTRGQQVTLSCSPISGHRSVSWYQQTPGQGLQFLFEYFSETQRNKGNFPGRFSGRQFSNSRSEMNVSTLELGDSALYLCASSTKKSETGRDEQFFGPGTRLTVL.

J is TRBJ1-2 and V is TRBV5-1, with 9 bases that match TRBD1. Unmatched junction bases numbered 4, after V lost 4 bases and J lost 6 bases. This CDR3 contains 13 residues. The germline V gene has CDR1 SGHRS and CDR2 YFSETQ. The CDR3 loop is CASSPGTGHGYTF. In DNA form, the CDR3 reads TGCGCCAGCAGCCCTGGGACAGGGCATGGCTACACCTTC.

The chain uses TRBV7-8 and TRBJ1-2; D is ambiguous. Trimming pared 0 bases from V and 4 bases from J, leaving 9 bases between. CDR3 size: 14 residues. Per the germline V gene, CDR1 is SGHVS and CDR2 is FQNEAQ. The CDR3 DNA sequence: TGTGCCAGCAGCTTAGCTAGTCAGCCCTATGGCTACACCTTC. This gives the protein CASSLASQPYGYTF.

This chain joins TRBV7-8 and TRBJ1-4, with a weak D call TRBD1 (6 bases). V lost 5 bases, J lost 6 bases, and 10 bases lay in between. Germline V gene sequence: CDR1 SGHVS, CDR2 FQNEAQ. This CDR3 is 13 amino acids long. The CDR3 DNA is TGTGCCAGCAGCCCGGGGACATATGAAAAACTGTTTTTT. Translation: CASSPGTYEKLFF.

There are many counts of this clone. The chain uses TRBV19 and TRBJ2-7; possibly TRBD1 for D (5 bases). Looked up from germline, CDR1 is LNHDA and CDR2 is SQIVND (reference sequence). The CDR3 spans 14 residues. Trimming cost V 3 bases and J 7 bases, with 16 bases left between them. CDR3 sequence reads: CASSIDRGDPEQYF. The CDR3 DNA reads TGTGCCAGTAGTATTGATAGGGGCGACCCGGAGCAGTACTTC.

The genes are TRBV18 and TRBJ1-1; D possibly corresponds to TRBD1 (5 bases). In germline, CDR1 is KGHSH, CDR2 LQKENI. The CDR3 totals 14 residues. V lost 6 bases and J 5 bases, leaving 16 bases between the germline ends. The CDR3 reads CASSLPGTRTEAFF. The CDR3 bases are TGTGCCAGCTCCCTCCCCGGGACCAGGACTGAAGCTTTCTTT.

In DNA form, the CDR3 reads TGTGCCAGTAGTATCCCATCGTCGACAGGGGAAATTGGGCAGCCCCAGCATTTT. Translating it yields CASSIPSSTGEIGQPQHF. V gene TRBV19 combines with J gene TRBJ1-5, with 8 bases that match TRBD1. The J segment lost 7 bases and the V segment lost 3 bases, leaving 17 bases of the junction unmatched. Germline V gives CDR1 LNHDA, CDR2 SQIVND (reference sequence). The CDR3 is 18 amino acids.

The chain uses TRBV5-5 and TRBJ1-4, with D hard to call. The V gene's germline CDR1 is SGHKS and CDR2 YYEKEE (reference sequence). The CDR3 sequence is 12 residues long. V was pared by 4 bases and J by 7 bases, with 8 bases between. The chain's CDR3 is CASSLYREKLFF. Written as DNA, the CDR3 is TGTGCCAGCAGCCTGTATCGTGAAAAACTGTTTTTT.

This clone was observed a single time. The rearrangement links TRBV28 to TRBJ1-5; TRBD1 aligns across 10 bases. This CDR3 is 14 amino acids long. In germline, CDR1 is MDHEN, CDR2 SYDVKM. J was trimmed by 3 bases and V by 10 bases; bases with no gene match: 6. The CDR3 protein is CATLDRGANQPQHF. In DNA form, the CDR3 reads TGTGCCACCTTGGACAGGGGGGCCAATCAGCCCCAGCATTTT.

The rearrangement joins TRBV11-2 to TRBJ2-7; 10 positions agree with TRBD2. The CDR3 contains 15 residues. The J segment lost 2 bases and the V segment lost 6 bases, leaving 7 bases of the junction unmatched. The germline V gene has CDR1 SGHAT and CDR2 FQNNGV. CDR3 loop: CASRPLAGKPYEQYF. The DNA of the CDR3 is TGTGCCAGCAGACCACTAGCGGGAAAACCCTACGAGCAGTACTTC. The full variable domain, in which reference TRBV11-2 and TRBJ2-7 provide the parts outside the CDR3, is EAGVAQSPRYKIIEKRQSVAFWCNPISGHATLYWYQQILGQGPKLLIQFQNNGVVDDSQLPKDRFSAERLKGVDSTLKIQPAKLEDSAVYLCASRPLAGKPYEQYFGPGTRLTVT.